A selection of T cell receptor beta chains follows, all from one sample in a study of blood T cells in healthy people across ages. MiXCR, run by TCRdb on the 5' RACE reads, gives a single entry per CDR3 protein. Of over 1,300,000 distinct CDR3 sequences detected, 55% to 75% appear once; the ten largest clones hold 6.5% to 8.5%. The sample consisted of blood. These receptors came from a man aged 18 to 29 in good health. Both conserved end residues are trimmed from each CDR3.

v_call	cdr3_aa
TRBV20-1	SASPTQGVGGYT
TRBV6-2/TRBV6-3	ASPTGANTGELF
TRBV24-1	ATSDLLGAGANVLT
TRBV5-1	ASSSEGVQETQY
TRBV20-1	SARDLETSTDTQY
TRBV6-4	ARPLGGSDNEQF
TRBV11-2	ASSYVAGAFSDTQY
TRBV7-2	AGSLRQGYTEAF
TRBV3-1	ASSRDWASGGNEQF
TRBV7-9	ASSPRAVGNTEAF
TRBV4-1	ASSQGRDVAPLH
TRBV20-1	SAFPGTLHEKLV
TRBV6-2/TRBV6-3	ASSYMVMGNYEQY
TRBV5-1	ASSLDRTIAEETQY
TRBV6-6	ASSYNSLNTEAF
TRBV28	ASSSLDRDPPGELF
TRBV5-1	ASSFGTGEFNGYT
TRBV9	ASSEQGFSYEQY
TRBV12-3/TRBV12-4	ASSPTGHIISNYGYT
TRBV6-1	ASSHQTGYT
TRBV29-1	SAGTSGRASNYNEQY
TRBV9	ASSVKSYSYNEQF
TRBV20-1	SARDLRGPSYEQY
TRBV13	ASSLGPAGDTQY
TRBV5-1	ASTRKVAGGGDTQY
TRBV11-2	ASRPQGDTEAF
TRBV5-1	ASSLQGLDGYT
TRBV7-9	ASSLSRRQGNSPLH
TRBV4-1	ASSQELGYEQY
TRBV12-3/TRBV12-4	ASSLDLASGTDTQY
TRBV4-3	ASSQIGGGPGGYT
TRBV4-2	ASSQPGTSGSLNEQY
TRBV29-1	SVGLAVTYNEQY
TRBV10-3	AISPGLASETQY